The following is a TCR beta chain sequence with its context. Antigen: not known. The entry originates in a study of OX40 agonist ivuxolimab in advanced cancers. Turning to the study itself: Melanoma, hepatocellular carcinoma, head and neck or renal cell cancer occurred in dose-escalation patients. General study findings and limits: Antigen targets of the expanded peripheral T cells went undetermined.

This table comes from immunoSEQ multiplex PCR, and its TCRdb copy is limited to in-frame clones, with some not included. The sample yields some 86,000 clones, around 88% seen once. The clonotype originates from an adult with an advanced solid tumor such as melanoma, head and neck, liver or kidney cancer. This specimen consisted of CD4+ or CD8+ T cells sorted from blood, obtained in a trial of the OX40 agonist ivuxolimab.

CDR3 amino acids: CASSLGAGTLVEQFF. In nucleotides, the CDR3 is TGCGCCAGCAGCTTGGGTGCCGGGACCTTGGTTGAGCAGTTCTTC. The gene calls are TRBV5-1 and TRBJ2-1; D is possibly TRBD1 or TRBD2 (5 bases each). CDR3 length: 15 amino acids. Germline V gives CDR1 SGHRS, CDR2 YFSETQ. With 0 bases removed from V and 9 bases from J, the gap between germline ends came to 16 bases. The entire variable domain, with the rest obtained from reference TRBV5-1 and TRBJ2-1, is as follows: KAGVTQTPRYLIKTRGQQVTLSCSPISGHRSVSWYQQTPGQGLQFLFEYFSETQRNKGNFPGRFSGRQFSNSRSEMNVSTLELGDSALYLCASSLGAGTLVEQFFGPGTRLTVL.